This T cell receptor beta chain appears in the sequencing data of a study of blood T cell repertoires in COVID-19. Study background: PBMCs, B-cell-depleted T cells, or T cells provided the cDNA or gDNA that made up the material.

V lost 6 bases to trimming and J lost 9 bases, with 27 bases between them. The CDR3 contains 17 residues. Germline CDR1 SEHNR, CDR2 FQNEAQ (reference sequence). TCRdb's copy holds only in-frame clones and misses some; the assay was immunoSEQ multiplex PCR. The sample has under 150,000 clones; about 87% are singletons. The receptor was derived from a woman in her fifties or sixties with acute or convalescent COVID-19. Sequencing used peripheral blood. The V gene is TRBV7-9, the J gene TRBJ2-1, with D possibly being TRBD2 (6 bases). The CDR3 reads CASRGPKRAYGPGEQFF. CDR3 in DNA: TGTGCCAGCAGAGGTCCGAAGCGGGCCTATGGCCCAGGTGAGCAGTTCTTC.